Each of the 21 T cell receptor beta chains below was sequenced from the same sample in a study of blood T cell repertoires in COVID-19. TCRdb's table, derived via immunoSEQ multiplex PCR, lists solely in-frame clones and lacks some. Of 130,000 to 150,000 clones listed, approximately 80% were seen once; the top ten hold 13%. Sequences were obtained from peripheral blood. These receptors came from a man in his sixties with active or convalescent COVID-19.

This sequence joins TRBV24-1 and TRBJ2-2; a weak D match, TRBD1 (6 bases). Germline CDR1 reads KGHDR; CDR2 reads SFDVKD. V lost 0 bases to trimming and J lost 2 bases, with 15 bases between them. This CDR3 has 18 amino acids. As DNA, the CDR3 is TGTGCCACCAGTGATTTGCCTGGGCTAGGGGGAAACACCGGGGAGCTGTTTTTT. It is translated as CATSDLPGLGGNTGELFF.

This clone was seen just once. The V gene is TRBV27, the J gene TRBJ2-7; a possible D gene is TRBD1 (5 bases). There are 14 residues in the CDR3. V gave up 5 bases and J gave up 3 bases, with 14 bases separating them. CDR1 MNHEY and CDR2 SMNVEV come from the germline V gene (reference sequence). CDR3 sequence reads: CASSPLFQGYEQYF. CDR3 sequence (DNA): TGTGCCAGCAGTCCCCTGTTTCAGGGCTACGAGCAGTACTTC.

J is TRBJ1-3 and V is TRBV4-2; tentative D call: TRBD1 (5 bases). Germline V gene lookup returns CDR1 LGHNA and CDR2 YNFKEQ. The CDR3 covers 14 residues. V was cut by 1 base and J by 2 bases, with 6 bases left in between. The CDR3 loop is CASSQATAGNTIYF. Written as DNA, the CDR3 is TGTGCCAGCAGCCAAGCGACAGCTGGAAACACCATATATTTT.

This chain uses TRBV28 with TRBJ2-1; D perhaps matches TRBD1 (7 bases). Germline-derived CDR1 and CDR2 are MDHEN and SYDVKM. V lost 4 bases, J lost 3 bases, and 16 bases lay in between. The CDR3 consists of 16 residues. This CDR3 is CASSSGGRPSYNEQFF. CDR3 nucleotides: TGTGCCAGCAGTTCAGGGGGGCGACCGAGCTACAATGAGCAGTTCTTC.

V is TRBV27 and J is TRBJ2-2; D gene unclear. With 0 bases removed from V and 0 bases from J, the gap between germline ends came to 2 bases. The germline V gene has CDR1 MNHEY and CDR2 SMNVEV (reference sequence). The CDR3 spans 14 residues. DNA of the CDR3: TGTGCCAGCAGTTTATCCGCGAACACCGGGGAGCTGTTTTTT. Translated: CASSLSANTGELFF.

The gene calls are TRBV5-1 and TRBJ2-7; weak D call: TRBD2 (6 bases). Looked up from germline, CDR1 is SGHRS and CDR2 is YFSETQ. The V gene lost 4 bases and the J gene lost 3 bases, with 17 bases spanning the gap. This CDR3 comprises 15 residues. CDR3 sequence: CASSPGHRRGYEQYF. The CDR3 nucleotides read TGCGCCAGCAGCCCAGGACACCGGCGGGGCTACGAGCAGTACTTC.

DNA for the CDR3: TGTGCCAGCAGCCAATCCGAGACAGGGGGCAGGACTGAAGCTTTCTTT. Translating gives CASSQSETGGRTEAFF. V usage is TRBV3-1 (or the pseudogene TRBV3-2) and J usage is TRBJ1-1; 10 nucleotides agree with TRBD1. The CDR3 runs to 16 residues. V was pared by 2 bases and J by 5 bases, with 8 bases of the junction left unmatched. Germline CDR1 reads LGHDT; CDR2 reads YNNKEL (reference sequence).

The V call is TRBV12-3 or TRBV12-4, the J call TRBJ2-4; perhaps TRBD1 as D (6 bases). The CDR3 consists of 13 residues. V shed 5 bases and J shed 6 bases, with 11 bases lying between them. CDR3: CASSRIQGNIQYF. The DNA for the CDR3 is TGTGCCAGCAGTCGAATACAGGGAAACATTCAGTACTTC.

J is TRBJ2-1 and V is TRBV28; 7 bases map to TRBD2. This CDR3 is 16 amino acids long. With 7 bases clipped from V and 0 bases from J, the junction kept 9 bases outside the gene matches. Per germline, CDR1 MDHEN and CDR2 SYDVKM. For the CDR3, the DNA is TGTGCCAGCACCCGACGAGCGGGAAGCTCCTACAATGAGCAGTTCTTC. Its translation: CASTRRAGSSYNEQFF. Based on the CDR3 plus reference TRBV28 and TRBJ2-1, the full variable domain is DVKVTQSSRYLVKRTGEKVFLECVQDMDHENMFWYRQDPGLGLRLIYFSYDVKMKEKGDIPEGYSVSREKKERFSLILESASTNQTSMYLCASTRRAGSSYNEQFFGPGTRLTVL.

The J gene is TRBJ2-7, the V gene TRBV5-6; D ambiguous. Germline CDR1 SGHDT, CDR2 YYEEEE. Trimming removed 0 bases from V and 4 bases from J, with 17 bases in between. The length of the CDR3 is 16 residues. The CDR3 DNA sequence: TGTGCCAGCAGCTTGGGGTTTTGGGCAGAGCCGTACGAGCAGTACTTC. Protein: CASSLGFWAEPYEQYF.

The CDR3 loop reads CATSDFRSTTGEHYEQYF. CDR3 DNA: TGTGCCACCAGTGATTTTCGAAGTACGACAGGGGAACACTACGAGCAGTACTTC. The chain couples TRBV24-1 to TRBJ2-7, with TRBD1 matching over 8 bases. The length of the CDR3 is 18 residues. The V and J ends lost 1 base and 3 bases, in that order; junction bases with no gene match: 13. Germline V CDR1 and CDR2: KGHDR, SFDVKD.

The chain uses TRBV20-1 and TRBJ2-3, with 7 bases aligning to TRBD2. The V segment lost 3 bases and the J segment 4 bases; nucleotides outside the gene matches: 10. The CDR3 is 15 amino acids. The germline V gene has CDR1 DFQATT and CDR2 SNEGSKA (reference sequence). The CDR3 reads CSASLAGVDPDTQYF. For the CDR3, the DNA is TGCAGTGCTAGTTTGGCGGGGGTCGACCCAGATACGCAGTATTTT.

The CDR3 sequence is CASSPWALAGFDGANVLTF. CDR3 DNA sequence: TGTGCCAGCAGCCCCTGGGCACTAGCGGGATTTGATGGGGCCAACGTCCTGACTTTC. The chain is built from TRBV7-3 and TRBJ2-6; 10 bases are a match to TRBD2. CDR1 and CDR2 from the germline V gene are SGHTA and FQGTGA. The CDR3 is 19 residues long. V lost 5 bases to trimming and J lost 3 bases; unmatched junction nucleotides: 13.

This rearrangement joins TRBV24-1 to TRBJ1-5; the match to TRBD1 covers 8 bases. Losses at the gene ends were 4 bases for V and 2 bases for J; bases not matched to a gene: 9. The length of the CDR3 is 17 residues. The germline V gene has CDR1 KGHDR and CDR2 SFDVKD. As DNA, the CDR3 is TGTGCCACCAGTGACAACTACGGACAGGGACGCAATCAGCCCCAGCATTTT. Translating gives CATSDNYGQGRNQPQHF.

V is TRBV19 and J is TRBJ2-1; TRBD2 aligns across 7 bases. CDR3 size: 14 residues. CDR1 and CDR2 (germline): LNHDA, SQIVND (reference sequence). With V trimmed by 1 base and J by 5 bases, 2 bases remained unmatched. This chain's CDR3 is CASSIAGGNNEQFF. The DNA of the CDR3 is TGTGCCAGTAGTATAGCGGGGGGAAACAATGAGCAGTTCTTC.

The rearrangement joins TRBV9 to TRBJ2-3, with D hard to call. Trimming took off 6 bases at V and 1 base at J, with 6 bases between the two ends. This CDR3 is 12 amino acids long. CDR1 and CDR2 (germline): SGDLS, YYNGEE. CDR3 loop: CASTDGTDTQYF. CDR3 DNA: TGTGCCAGCACAGATGGCACAGATACGCAGTATTTT.

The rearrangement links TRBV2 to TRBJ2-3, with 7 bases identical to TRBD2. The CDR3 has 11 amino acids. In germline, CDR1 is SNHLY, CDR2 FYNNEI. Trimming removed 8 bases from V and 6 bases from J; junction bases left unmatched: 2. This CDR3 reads CASREVDTQYF. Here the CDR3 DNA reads TGTGCCAGCCGGGAGGTGGATACGCAGTATTTT.

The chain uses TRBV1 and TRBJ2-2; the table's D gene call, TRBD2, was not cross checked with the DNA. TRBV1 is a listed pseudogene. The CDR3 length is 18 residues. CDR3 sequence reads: CTSSQDVAGGHDTGELFF. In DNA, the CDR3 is TGCACCAGCAGCCAAGACGTAGCGGGAGGGCACGACACCGGGGAGCTGTTTTTT.

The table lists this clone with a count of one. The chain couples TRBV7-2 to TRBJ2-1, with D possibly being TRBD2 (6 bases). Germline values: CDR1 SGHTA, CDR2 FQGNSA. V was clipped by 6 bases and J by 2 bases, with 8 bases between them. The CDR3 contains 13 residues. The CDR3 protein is CASRRDPYNEQFF. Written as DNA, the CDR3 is TGTGCCAGCAGGCGGGACCCCTACAATGAGCAGTTCTTC.

The CDR3 loop reads CASSPSRQGPERRAEAFF. CDR3 coding DNA: TGTGCCAGCTCACCATCCCGACAGGGTCCCGAGCGTAGGGCTGAAGCTTTCTTT. The V gene is TRBV18, the J gene TRBJ1-1; 7 bases fit TRBD1. Germline V gives CDR1 KGHSH, CDR2 LQKENI. The J segment lost 6 bases and the V segment lost 2 bases, leaving 18 bases of the junction unmatched. CDR3 length equals 18 residues.

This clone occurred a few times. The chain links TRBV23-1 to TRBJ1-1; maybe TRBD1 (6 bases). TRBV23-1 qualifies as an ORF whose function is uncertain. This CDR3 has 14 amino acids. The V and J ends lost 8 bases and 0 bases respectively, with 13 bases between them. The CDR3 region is CASRGGTLNTEAFF. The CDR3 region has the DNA TGCGCCAGCCGGGGGGGCACCTTGAACACTGAAGCTTTCTTT.